This T cell receptor (beta chain) was found in a study of shared clonotypes between healthy human individuals. Study information: Per donor, CD8 memory used one plate, CD8 naive used two, CD4 memory used three and CD4 naive used three. Study-wide results and limits: Generally, naive subsets (rather than memory subsets) showed larger estimated richness. Generation of non-shared clonotypes was less probable than generation of clonotypes shared by all four donors.

Partitioning of CD4+ cells yielded a CD45RA+ naive subset and a CD45RA-negative memory subset. A word on this clone: Its specificity is not known.

Method: immunoSEQ multiplex PCR; TCRdb's copy keeps in-frame clones and lacks some. The data hold 650,000 to 800,000 clones, with 55% to 80% observed a single time. This CDR3 has 13 residues. Germline values: CDR1 LNHDA, CDR2 SQIVND (reference sequence). V dropped 4 bases and J dropped 3 bases, with 10 bases sitting between them. This TCR derives from a woman in her twenties or thirties in good health. The sequenced sample was memory CD4+ T cells sorted from blood. Regarding subset: CD45RA-negative fraction. The chain uses TRBV19 and TRBJ2-7; D might be TRBD2 (6 bases). DNA of the CDR3: TGTGCCAGTAGTACCGGGAGAATCTACGAGCAGTACTTC. Residues: CASSTGRIYEQYF.